This TCR beta chain was identified in a study of cytomegalovirus exposure and HLA in healthy donors. Study-level points and caveats: Other equally common chains were less clonally expanded than HLA-associated TCR beta chains, a later analysis showed. Sequencing depth across donors, presence/absence analyses assumed, was roughly uniform.

PCR employed 60 Vbeta and 13 Jbeta primers. Clones were read by immunoSEQ multiplex PCR, and TCRdb kept only the in-frame ones, dropping some. This table has about 140,000 clones, approximately 80% appearing once. This clone came up a few times. The antigen remains undetermined. Each of the donors was a healthy bone marrow donor. Unmatched junction bases numbered 2, after V lost 6 bases and J lost 3 bases. Germline CDR1 is MNHNS and CDR2 is SASEGT. The CDR3 totals 14 residues. The V and J genes are TRBV6-1 and TRBJ2-1, with 10 bases identical to TRBD2. The TCR originated in a man aged 35-49 years in good health and CMV-seronegative. The sample taken for sequencing was PBMCs. CDR3 nucleotides: TGTGCCAGCAGAACTAGCGGGGTCTACAATGAGCAGTTCTTC. It translates to CASRTSGVYNEQFF.